Below, 12 T cell receptor beta chains from the same sample are listed, as sequenced in a study of shared clonotypes between healthy human individuals (TCRdb year 2020). CD8 naive samples were obtained by positive selection for CCR7 among CD45RO-negative cells, yielding a CD45RA+CCR7+ population from which TemRA cells were excluded. The library was obtained by the immunoSEQ multiplex PCR assay. The table was pulled from immuneACCESS by TCRdb, which kept in-frame rearrangements only. Such tables lose some clones; where checked, under half of the loss comes from unresolved V genes, and the rest has no known cause. The sample records more than 2 million clones, around 93% of which are singletons. The biggest ten clones account for about 1.6% of the sample. Specimen: naive CD8+ T cells from PBMCs. This specimen's cell subset or site label, interpreted: CD45RA+CCR7+. The receptor source for this set is a man aged 18 to 29 in good health. Some clones in this sample may be carry-over from other donors' samples.

V and J are TRBV7-7 and TRBJ2-2, with D tentatively TRBD2 (5 bases). Trimming stripped 5 bases from V and 6 bases from J, with 10 bases between. Germline loops: CDR1 SSHAT, CDR2 FNYEAQ (reference sequence). CDR3 length: 13 amino acids. CDR3 region: CASSPGISGELFF. CDR3 nucleotide sequence: TGTGCCAGCAGCCCGGGGATTTCCGGGGAGCTGTTTTTT. Complete variable domain (other parts from reference TRBV7-7 and TRBJ2-2): GAGVSQSPRYKVTKRGQDVTLRCDPISSHATLYWYQQALGQGPEFLTYFNYEAQPDKSGLPSDRFSAERPEGSISTLTIQRTEQRDSAMYRCASSPGISGELFFGEGSRLTVL.

The gene calls are TRBV7-9 and TRBJ2-7; D remains ambiguous. The germline CDR1 and CDR2 sequences are SEHNR and FQNEAQ (reference sequence). The germline V and J ends were trimmed by 8 bases and 6 bases, with 11 bases remaining between them. The CDR3 has 11 amino acids. This chain's CDR3 is CASGRSAEQYF. In DNA form, the CDR3 reads TGTGCCAGCGGGCGGAGCGCCGAGCAGTACTTC. Full variable domain (outside the CDR3, taken from reference TRBV7-9 and TRBJ2-7): DTGVSQNPRHKITKRGQNVTFRCDPISEHNRLYWYRQTLGQGPEFLTYFQNEAQLEKSRLLSDRFSAERPKGSFSTLEIQRTEQGDSAMYLCASGRSAEQYFGPGTRLTVT.

The V gene is TRBV9, the J gene TRBJ2-4; TRBD2 agrees at 8 bases. Trimming cost V 0 bases and J 6 bases; bases outside gene matches: 8. Germline assignment: CDR1 SGDLS and CDR2 YYNGEE. CDR3 length: 16 amino acids. The CDR3 region has the DNA TGTGCCAGCAGCGTAGATGGCGGGAGGCCGGGAAACATTCAGTACTTC. This translates into CASSVDGGRPGNIQYF.

Remarks on this clone: The same CDR3 can be traced to other DNA sequences in this sample. The chain carries TRBV27 and TRBJ1-1; weak D call: TRBD1 (6 bases). The CDR3 extends over 13 amino acids. V was cut by 6 bases and J by 5 bases, with 13 bases left in between. CDR1 is MNHEY, CDR2 SMNVEV, per germline (reference sequence). CDR3 bases: TGTGCCAGCAGCCCTAGGGGGAGTACTGAAGCTTTCTTT. This translates into CASSPRGSTEAFF.

The chain joins TRBV4-1 to TRBJ2-1; 7 positions agree with TRBD2. Trimming took 1 base from V and 3 from J; bases not matched to a gene: 3. The CDR3 has 15 residues. In germline, CDR1 is MGHRA, CDR2 YSYEKL. CDR3 protein: CASSQGGRGYNEQFF. CDR3 nucleotide sequence: TGCGCCAGCAGCCAAGGCGGGAGAGGCTACAATGAGCAGTTCTTC.

The sample holds one count of this clone. CDR3 DNA sequence: TGTGCCAGCAGCTCTAATACAGGGGATGCTGAAGCTTTCTTT. Amino acids: CASSSNTGDAEAFF. The chain uses TRBV9 and TRBJ1-1; 7 bases match TRBD1. The CDR3 length is 14 residues. Germline trimming cut 4 bases from V and 6 bases from J; bases unmatched to any gene: 9. CDR1 and CDR2 from the germline V gene are SGDLS and YYNGEE.

Notes on this clone: In the same sample, other DNA sequences code for this CDR3. For the CDR3, the DNA is TGTGCCAGCAGGGACAGGGGAGACTATGGCTACACCTTC. Its translation is CASRDRGDYGYTF. The chain couples TRBV2 to TRBJ1-2; 9 nucleotides line up with TRBD1. The CDR3 runs 13 residues. Per the germline V gene, CDR1 is SNHLY and CDR2 is FYNNEI. J gave up 3 bases and V 6 bases, and 2 bases lay outside the gene matches.

The chain recombines TRBV5-6 with TRBJ2-7; the D is unclear. The germline gives CDR1 SGHDT, CDR2 YYEEEE. The CDR3 is 14 amino acids. V lost 4 bases and J lost 0, with 11 bases in between. CDR3 bases: TGTGCCAGCAGCCCATACAGAAACTCCTACGAGCAGTACTTC. This codes for CASSPYRNSYEQYF. Full variable domain (outside the CDR3, taken from reference TRBV5-6 and TRBJ2-7): DAGVTQSPTHLIKTRGQQVTLRCSPKSGHDTVSWYQQALGQGPQFIFQYYEEEERQRGNFPDRFSGHQFPNYSSELNVNALLLGDSALYLCASSPYRNSYEQYFGPGTRLTVT.

The J gene is TRBJ2-5, the V gene TRBV29-1, with D possibly TRBD2 on 6 matching bases. CDR1 is SQVTM and CDR2 is ANQGSEA in the germline V gene. Trimming cost V 7 bases and J 1 base, with 16 bases left between them. The CDR3 covers 14 residues. The CDR3 bases are TGCAGCGCCGACACAGGAGGGACCCAAGAGACCCAGTACTTC. This gives the protein CSADTGGTQETQYF.

The rearrangement uses TRBV7-3 and TRBJ2-3; 10 positions match TRBD1. J lost 5 bases, V lost 5 bases, and 4 bases had no gene match. Per germline, CDR1 SGHTA and CDR2 FQGTGA. The CDR3 is 14 residues long. The CDR3 spells CASSPGTGEDTQYF. CDR3 coding DNA: TGTGCCAGCAGCCCAGGGACAGGGGAAGATACGCAGTATTTT.

The gene calls are TRBV11-2 and TRBJ2-5; D perhaps matches TRBD2 (5 bases). This CDR3 comprises 15 residues. Looked up from germline, CDR1 is SGHAT and CDR2 is FQNNGV. Deletions cut 0 bases from V and 5 bases from J, with 13 bases between. CDR3 sequence (DNA): TGTGCCAGCAGCTTAGATTATAACATAGCGGAGACCCAGTACTTC. Protein: CASSLDYNIAETQYF.

Of note for this clone: One end of the junction does not line up with germline, which may come from a read error. The rearrangement uses TRBV11-2 and TRBJ1-3; D unresolved. The germline V gene has CDR1 SGHAT and CDR2 FQNNGV. The CDR3 is 15 amino acids. Written as DNA, the CDR3 is TGTGCCAGCAGTTTAGGATGGAACTCTGGAAACACCATATATTTT. This gives the protein CASSLGWNSGNTIYF.